This entry lists 14 T cell receptor beta chains sequenced from one sample in a study of T cells in Graves' hyperthyroidism and ophthalmopathy. RNA transcripts yielded amplified TCR beta CDR3 regions. Initially, a first-round RT-PCR of the TCR CDR3 employed the HTBI primer set. In TCRdb, the multiplex PCR reads were re-called with MiXCR into one record per CDR3 protein. The sample contains nearly 600,000 distinct CDR3 sequences, around 14% of which appear only once. Specimen: blood. All receptors come from a woman younger than 30 with Graves' ophthalmopathy.

Many counts were recorded for this clonotype. This chain connects TRBV5-1 to TRBJ2-1, with TRBD2 identical over 13 bases. Trimming took 4 bases from V and 0 from J; bases not matched to a gene: 10. This CDR3 spans 19 amino acids. The germline gives CDR1 SGHRS, CDR2 YFSETQ. The CDR3 DNA is TGCGCCAGCAGCCTAGGCAAAAGGACTAGCGGGAGCTCCTACAATGAGCAGTTCTTC. This translates into CASSLGKRTSGSSYNEQFF.

This clonotype appeared many times. CDR3 region: CASSRTSGRTQETQYF. The DNA of the CDR3 is TGTGCCAGCAGCCGGACTAGCGGGAGGACCCAAGAGACCCAGTACTTC. The J gene is TRBJ2-5, the V gene TRBV7-9; 14 bases match TRBD2. This CDR3 region has 16 residues. V shed 5 bases, J shed 1 base, and the junction held 3 bases outside the gene matches. The germline gives CDR1 SEHNR, CDR2 FQNEAQ (reference sequence).

At least ten counts were recorded for this clonotype. The chain links TRBV7-3 to TRBJ2-3; 8 positions agree with TRBD2. Per germline, CDR1 SGHTA and CDR2 FQGTGA. The CDR3 length is 14 residues. Trimming cost V 5 bases and J 5 bases; bases outside gene matches: 6. CDR3: CASSMGGRIDTQYF. CDR3 nucleotide sequence: TGTGCCAGCAGCATGGGCGGGAGGATAGATACGCAGTATTTT.

The sample holds a few counts of this clonotype. J is TRBJ2-1 and V is TRBV7-2, with 12 bases fitting TRBD2. The last part of the DNA fits TRBJ2-7 better; the J call may be wrong. Germline loops: CDR1 SGHTA, CDR2 FQGNSA. CDR3 length: 17 residues. The CDR3 is CASSLDSSGRAYNEQYF. Written as DNA, the CDR3 is TGTGCCAGCAGCTTAGACTCTAGCGGGAGGGCGTACAATGAGCAGTACTTC.

This chain links TRBV4-3 with TRBJ2-2, with 10 bases that match TRBD2. The J segment lost 6 bases and the V segment lost 0 bases, leaving 4 bases of the junction unmatched. There are 16 residues in the CDR3. CDR1 and CDR2 (germline): LGHNA, YSLEER. The CDR3 loop is CASSQDPLAGAGELFF. As DNA, the CDR3 is TGCGCCAGCAGCCAAGATCCCCTAGCGGGAGCCGGGGAGCTGTTTTTT.

The table lists this clonotype with many counts. V is TRBV27 and J is TRBJ2-3, with 11 bases lining up with TRBD2. Looked up from germline, CDR1 is MNHEY and CDR2 is SMNVEV (reference sequence). With V trimmed by 4 bases and J by 8 bases, 14 bases remained unmatched. CDR3 length equals 17 residues. CDR3 DNA: TGTGCCAGCAGTTCTCCGGGACTAGCGGCAGGAGGGGGTACGCAGTATTTT. It encodes CASSSPGLAAGGGTQYF.

The chain links TRBV7-9 to TRBJ2-5; possibly TRBD2 for D (6 bases). V lost 7 bases, J lost 7 bases, and 22 bases lay in between. The CDR3 consists of 15 residues. Germline-derived CDR1 and CDR2 are SEHNR and FQNEAQ (reference sequence). The CDR3 DNA sequence: TGTGCCAGCAACCGCCGGGGGACTGGCACGGGGACCCAGTACTTC. Its protein is CASNRRGTGTGTQYF.

This clonotype was detected many times. The genes are TRBV7-8 and TRBJ2-3; D may be TRBD2 (5 bases). The CDR3 runs to 16 residues. Germline CDR1 SGHVS, CDR2 FQNEAQ. The V and J ends lost 2 bases and 0 bases respectively, with 12 bases between them. The CDR3 reads CASSLQTGSSTDTQYF. The CDR3 DNA is TGTGCCAGCAGCTTACAAACGGGATCGAGCACAGATACGCAGTATTTT.

This clonotype was seen many times. The chain joins TRBV6-1 to TRBJ1-1; no clear D. V lost 5 bases and J lost 5, with 18 bases in between. CDR1 is MNHNS, CDR2 SASEGT, per germline. The CDR3 covers 15 residues. Here the CDR3 reads CASSYPARTSTEAFF. Here the CDR3 DNA reads TGTGCCAGCAGTTATCCGGCACGCACCTCTACTGAAGCTTTCTTT.

This clonotype was counted between two and nine times. The rearrangement joins TRBV19 to TRBJ2-7; 10 nucleotides line up with TRBD1. V lost 3 bases, J lost 3 bases, and 5 bases stayed unmatched. Germline V lookup: CDR1 LNHDA, CDR2 SQIVND (reference sequence). CDR3 size: 15 residues. In DNA form, the CDR3 reads TGTGCCAGTAGTATCCCGGGACAGGGGTTCTACGAGCAGTACTTC. This translates into CASSIPGQGFYEQYF. Full variable domain (missing parts from reference TRBV19 and TRBJ2-7): DGGITQSPKYLFRKEGQNVTLSCEQNLNHDAMYWYRQDPGQGLRLIYYSQIVNDFQKGDIAEGYSVSREKKESFPLTVTSAQKNPTAFYLCASSIPGQGFYEQYFGPGTRLTVT.

This sequence joins TRBV7-3 and TRBJ2-3; D may correspond to TRBD1 or TRBD2 (5 bases each). Germline CDR1 and CDR2: SGHTA and FQGTGA. V gave up 4 bases and J gave up 2 bases, with 13 bases separating them. CDR3 length: 15 amino acids. In nucleotides, the CDR3 is TGTGCCAGCAGCTCGCCGGGACGGTACACAGATACGCAGTATTTT. It specifies CASSSPGRYTDTQYF. Full variable domain (remainder filled in from reference TRBV7-3 and TRBJ2-3): GAGVSQTPSNKVTEKGKYVELRCDPISGHTALYWYRQSLGQGPEFLIYFQGTGAADDSGLPNDRFFAVRPEGSVSTLKIQRTERGDSAVYLCASSSPGRYTDTQYFGPGTRLTVL.

This clonotype came up many times. The rearrangement uses TRBV6-1 and TRBJ2-1; D might be TRBD1 (6 bases). Looked up from germline, CDR1 is MNHNS and CDR2 is SASEGT. The CDR3 spans 12 residues. Trimming pared 10 bases from V and 3 bases from J, leaving 10 bases between. The CDR3 sequence is CATTGFYNEQFF. CDR3 nucleotide sequence: TGTGCCACCACAGGGTTCTACAATGAGCAGTTCTTC.

This clonotype has only a few counts. The chain joins TRBV19 to TRBJ2-3, with a possible D match to TRBD2 (6 bases). Germline CDR1 LNHDA, CDR2 SQIVND (reference sequence). Trimming removed 8 bases from V and 2 bases from J, with 17 bases in between. This CDR3 region has 15 residues. The CDR3 coding sequence is TGTGCCAGTCGCTCTCGGGCGGGGACCACAGATACGCAGTATTTT. It specifies CASRSRAGTTDTQYF. Combining the CDR3 with reference TRBV19 and TRBJ2-3 gives the whole variable domain DGGITQSPKYLFRKEGQNVTLSCEQNLNHDAMYWYRQDPGQGLRLIYYSQIVNDFQKGDIAEGYSVSREKKESFPLTVTSAQKNPTAFYLCASRSRAGTTDTQYFGPGTRLTVL.

This clonotype was found many times. This chain links TRBV2 with TRBJ2-1; TRBD2 matches at 7 bases. There are 16 residues in the CDR3. Germline V lookup: CDR1 SNHLY, CDR2 FYNNEI. With 7 bases clipped from V and 10 bases from J, the junction kept 19 bases outside the gene matches. CDR3 nucleotide sequence: TGTGCCAGCACTAGCGGTGACCGGCAGATGGAGCGGGAGCAGTTCTTC. This encodes CASTSGDRQMEREQFF.